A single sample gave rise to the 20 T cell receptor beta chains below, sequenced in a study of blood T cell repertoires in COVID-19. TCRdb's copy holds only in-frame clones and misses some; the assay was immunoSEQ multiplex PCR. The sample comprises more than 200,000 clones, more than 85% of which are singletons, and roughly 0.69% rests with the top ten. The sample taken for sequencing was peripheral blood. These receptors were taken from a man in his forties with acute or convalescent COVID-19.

Written as DNA, the CDR3 is TGTGCCAGCAGCCAATTAGCGGGAGGGCGCTACAATGAGCAGTTCTTC. Encoded protein: CASSQLAGGRYNEQFF. J is TRBJ2-1 and V is TRBV3-1 (or the pseudogene TRBV3-2); 11 nucleotides align to TRBD2. Germline V lookup: CDR1 LGHDT, CDR2 YNNKEL (reference sequence). The junction had 3 bases not matched to a gene; V was cut back by 2 bases and J by 3 bases. The CDR3 totals 16 residues.

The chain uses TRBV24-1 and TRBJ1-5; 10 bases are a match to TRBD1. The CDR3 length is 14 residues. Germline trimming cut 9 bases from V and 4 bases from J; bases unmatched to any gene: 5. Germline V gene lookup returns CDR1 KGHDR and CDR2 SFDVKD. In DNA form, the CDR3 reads TGTGCCACCGGAGGGGACAGGGGTAATCAGCCCCAGCATTTT. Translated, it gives CATGGDRGNQPQHF.

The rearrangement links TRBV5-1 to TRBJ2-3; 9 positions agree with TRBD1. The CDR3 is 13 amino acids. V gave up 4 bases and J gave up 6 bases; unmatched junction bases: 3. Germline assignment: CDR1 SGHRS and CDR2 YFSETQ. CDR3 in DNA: TGCGCCAGCAGCAGGGGACAGGGTGATACGCAGTATTTT. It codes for CASSRGQGDTQYF.

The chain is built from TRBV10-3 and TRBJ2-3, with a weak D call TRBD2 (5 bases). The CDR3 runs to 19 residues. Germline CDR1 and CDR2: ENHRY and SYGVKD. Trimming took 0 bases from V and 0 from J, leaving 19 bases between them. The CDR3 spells CAISESGIVSGTSTDTQYF. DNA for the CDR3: TGTGCCATCAGTGAGTCAGGCATTGTCAGCGGAACTAGCACAGATACGCAGTATTTT.

The CDR3 region is CASSQVNSGNTIYF. DNA for the CDR3: TGTGCCAGCAGCCAAGTTAACTCTGGAAACACCATATATTTT. The chain joins TRBV14 to TRBJ1-3; no definite D call. This CDR3 is 14 amino acids long. Deletions cut 1 base from V and 0 bases from J, with 4 bases between. Germline V gene data show CDR1 as SGHDN and CDR2 as FVKESK.

The CDR3 region has the DNA TGTGCCAGCACCGGGAGGGGGCGACCTTGGCAGCCCCAGCATTTT. It codes for CASTGRGRPWQPQHF. The V call is TRBV28, the J call TRBJ1-5, with 7 nucleotides matching TRBD1. The germline V gene has CDR1 MDHEN and CDR2 SYDVKM. This CDR3 region has 15 residues. The J segment lost 7 bases and the V segment lost 7 bases, leaving 13 bases of the junction unmatched.

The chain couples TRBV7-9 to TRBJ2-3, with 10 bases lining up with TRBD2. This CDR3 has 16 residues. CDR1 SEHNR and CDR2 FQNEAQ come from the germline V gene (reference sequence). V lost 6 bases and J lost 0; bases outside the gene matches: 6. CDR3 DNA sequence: TGTGCCAGCAGGGGACTAGCGCTGACTAGCACAGATACGCAGTATTTT. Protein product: CASRGLALTSTDTQYF.

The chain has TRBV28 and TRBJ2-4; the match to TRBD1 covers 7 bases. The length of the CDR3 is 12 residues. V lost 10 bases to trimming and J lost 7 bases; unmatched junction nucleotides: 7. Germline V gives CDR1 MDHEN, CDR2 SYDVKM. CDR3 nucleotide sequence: TGTGCCAACACAGGGGTGGGGAACATTCAGTACTTC. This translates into CANTGVGNIQYF. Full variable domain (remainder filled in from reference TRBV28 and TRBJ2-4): DVKVTQSSRYLVKRTGEKVFLECVQDMDHENMFWYRQDPGLGLRLIYFSYDVKMKEKGDIPEGYSVSREKKERFSLILESASTNQTSMYLCANTGVGNIQYFGAGTRLSVL.

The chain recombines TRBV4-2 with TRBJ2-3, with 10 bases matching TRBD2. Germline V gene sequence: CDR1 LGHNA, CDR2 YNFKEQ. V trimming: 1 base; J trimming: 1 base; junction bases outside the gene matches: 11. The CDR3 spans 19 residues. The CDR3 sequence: CASSQVTSGAIPGTDTQYF. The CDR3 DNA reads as TGTGCCAGCAGCCAAGTAACTAGCGGGGCTATCCCTGGCACAGATACGCAGTATTTT.

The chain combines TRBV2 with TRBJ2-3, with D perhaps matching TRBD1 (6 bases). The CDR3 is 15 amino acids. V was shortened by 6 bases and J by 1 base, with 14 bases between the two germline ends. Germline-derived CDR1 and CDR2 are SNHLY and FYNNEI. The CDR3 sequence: CASSLQGPGTDTQYF. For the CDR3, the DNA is TGTGCCAGCAGCCTACAGGGACCGGGCACAGATACGCAGTATTTT.

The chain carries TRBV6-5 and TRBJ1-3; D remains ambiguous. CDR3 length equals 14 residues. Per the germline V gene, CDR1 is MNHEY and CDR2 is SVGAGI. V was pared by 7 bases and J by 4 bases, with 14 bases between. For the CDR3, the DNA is TGTGCCAGCACCGACGGAGGGTACGGAAACACCATATATTTT. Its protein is CASTDGGYGNTIYF.

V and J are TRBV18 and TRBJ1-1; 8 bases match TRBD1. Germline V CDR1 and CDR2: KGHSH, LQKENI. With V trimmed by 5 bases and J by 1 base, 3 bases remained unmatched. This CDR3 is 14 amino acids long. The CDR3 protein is CASSSDRENTEAFF. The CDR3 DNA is TGTGCCAGCTCATCGGACAGGGAGAACACTGAAGCTTTCTTT.

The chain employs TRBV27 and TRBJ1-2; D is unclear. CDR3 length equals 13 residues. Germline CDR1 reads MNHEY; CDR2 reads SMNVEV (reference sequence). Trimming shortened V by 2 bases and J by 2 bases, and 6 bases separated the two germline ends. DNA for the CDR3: TGTGCCAGCAGTTTACGTCCGAACTATGGCTACACCTTC. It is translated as CASSLRPNYGYTF.

The CDR3 sequence is CATSFGLAGGLNEQFF. For the CDR3, the DNA is TGCGCCACTTCATTCGGACTAGCGGGGGGGCTGAATGAGCAGTTCTTC. The J gene is TRBJ2-1, the V gene TRBV10-2; 15 nucleotides agree with TRBD2. After removal of 10 bases from V and 7 bases from J, the junction contained 11 bases not matched to a gene. The length of the CDR3 is 16 residues. Germline-derived CDR1 and CDR2 are WSHSY and SAAADI.

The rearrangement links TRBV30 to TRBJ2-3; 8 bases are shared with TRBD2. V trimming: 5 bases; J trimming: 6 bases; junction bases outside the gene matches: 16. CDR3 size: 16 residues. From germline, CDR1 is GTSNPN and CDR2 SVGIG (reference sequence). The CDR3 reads CAWGWLAGTLGDTQYF. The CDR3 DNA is TGTGCCTGGGGGTGGCTAGCGGGTACCCTAGGGGATACGCAGTATTTT.

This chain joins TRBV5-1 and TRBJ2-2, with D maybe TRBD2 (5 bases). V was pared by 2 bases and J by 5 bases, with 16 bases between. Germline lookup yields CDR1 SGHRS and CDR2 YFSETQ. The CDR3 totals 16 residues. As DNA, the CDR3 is TGCGCCAGCAGCTTTAAGCGGACGGCGAGGACCGGGGAGCTGTTTTTT. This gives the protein CASSFKRTARTGELFF.

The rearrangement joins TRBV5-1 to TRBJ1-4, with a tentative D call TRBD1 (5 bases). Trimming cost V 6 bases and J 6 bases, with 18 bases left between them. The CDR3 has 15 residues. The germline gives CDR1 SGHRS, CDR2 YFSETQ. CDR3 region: CASNPSGRVDEKLFF. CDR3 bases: TGCGCCAGCAACCCATCCGGCAGGGTAGATGAAAAACTGTTTTTT.

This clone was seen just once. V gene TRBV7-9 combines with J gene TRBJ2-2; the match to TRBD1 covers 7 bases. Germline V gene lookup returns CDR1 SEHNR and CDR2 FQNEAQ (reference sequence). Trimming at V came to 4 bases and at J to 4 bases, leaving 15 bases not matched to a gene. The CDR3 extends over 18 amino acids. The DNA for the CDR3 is TGTGCCAGCAGCTCTCCTTTAGGTGTGACAGGGCCCACCGGGGAGCTGTTTTTT. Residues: CASSSPLGVTGPTGELFF.

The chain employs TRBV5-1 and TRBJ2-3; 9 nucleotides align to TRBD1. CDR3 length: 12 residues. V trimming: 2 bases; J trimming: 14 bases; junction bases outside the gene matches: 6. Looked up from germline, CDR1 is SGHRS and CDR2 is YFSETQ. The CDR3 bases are TGCGCCAGCAGCTTTGCCGGGACAGGGTTGTATTTT. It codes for CASSFAGTGLYF.

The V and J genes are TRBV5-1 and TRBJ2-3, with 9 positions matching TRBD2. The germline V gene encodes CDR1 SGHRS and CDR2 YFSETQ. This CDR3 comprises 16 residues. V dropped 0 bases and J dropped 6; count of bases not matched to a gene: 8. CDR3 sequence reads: CASSLGVAGAVDTQYF. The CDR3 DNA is TGCGCCAGCAGCTTGGGAGTAGCGGGAGCTGTGGATACGCAGTATTTT.